The TCR beta chain under discussion was sequenced for a study of blood T cell repertoires in COVID-19. Study in general: The United States, Italy and Spain provided the acute and convalescent COVID-19 samples.

Per the authors' pipeline: It was from reference gene primer amplification that nucleated cell counts were estimated. Using immunoSEQ multiplex PCR, the repertoire was profiled, and TCRdb retains in-frame clones only, with some absent. V, J and clone size are taken as reported in that table, and D and trimming were inferred from the DNA itself. The repertoire includes around 63,000 clones, about 73% of them detected once, and less than 20% sits in the top ten. Germline CDR1 reads MNHNY; CDR2 reads SVGAGI (reference sequence). This CDR3 is built from 16 residues. Unmatched junction bases numbered 10, after V lost 7 bases and J lost 2 bases. This clone was counted a few times.

The sequencing sample was made of peripheral blood. The receptor comes from a woman in her forties or fifties with active or convalescent COVID-19. The genes are TRBV6-6 and TRBJ2-7, with TRBD2 matching 11 bases. CDR3 nucleotide sequence: TGTGCCAGCACTAGGGCCCTAGCGGGAGGCGCCTACGAGCAGTACTTC. Protein: CASTRALAGGAYEQYF.